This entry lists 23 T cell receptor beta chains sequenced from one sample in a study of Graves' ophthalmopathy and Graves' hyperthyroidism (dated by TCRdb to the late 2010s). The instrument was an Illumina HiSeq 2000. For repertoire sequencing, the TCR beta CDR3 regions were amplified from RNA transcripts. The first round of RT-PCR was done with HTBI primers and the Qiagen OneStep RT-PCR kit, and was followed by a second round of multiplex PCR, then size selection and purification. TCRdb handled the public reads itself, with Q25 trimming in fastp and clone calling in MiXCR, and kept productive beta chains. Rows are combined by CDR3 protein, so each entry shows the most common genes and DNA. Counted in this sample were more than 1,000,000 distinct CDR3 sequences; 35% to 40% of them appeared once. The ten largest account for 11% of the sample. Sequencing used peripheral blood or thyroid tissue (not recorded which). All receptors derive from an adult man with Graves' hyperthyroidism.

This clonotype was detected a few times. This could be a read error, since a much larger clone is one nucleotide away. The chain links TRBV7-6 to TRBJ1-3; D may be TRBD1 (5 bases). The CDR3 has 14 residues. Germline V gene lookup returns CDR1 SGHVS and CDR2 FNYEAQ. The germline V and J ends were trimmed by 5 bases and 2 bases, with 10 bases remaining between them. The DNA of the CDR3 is TGTGCCAGCAGCAAAGAGGGGCCTGGAAACACCATATATTTT. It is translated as CASSKEGPGNTIYF.

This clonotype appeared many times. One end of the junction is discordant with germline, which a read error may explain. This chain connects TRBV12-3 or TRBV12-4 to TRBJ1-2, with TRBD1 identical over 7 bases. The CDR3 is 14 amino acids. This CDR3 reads CASTLDREVSGYTF. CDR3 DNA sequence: TGTGCCAGCACTTTAGACAGGGAAGTCTCTGGCTACACCTTC.

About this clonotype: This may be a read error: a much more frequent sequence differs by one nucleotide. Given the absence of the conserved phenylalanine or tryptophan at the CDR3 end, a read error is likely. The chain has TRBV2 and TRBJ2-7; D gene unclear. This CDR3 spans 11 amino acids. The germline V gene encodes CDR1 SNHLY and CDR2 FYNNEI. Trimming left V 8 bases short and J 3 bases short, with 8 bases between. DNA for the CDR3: TGTGCCAGCGCTGTGTACTACGAGCAGTACTCC. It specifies CASAVYYEQYS.

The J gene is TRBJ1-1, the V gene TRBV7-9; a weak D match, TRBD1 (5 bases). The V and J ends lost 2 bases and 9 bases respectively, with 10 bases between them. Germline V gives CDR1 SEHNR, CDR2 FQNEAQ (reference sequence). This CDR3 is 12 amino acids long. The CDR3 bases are TGTGCCAGCAGCTTAAATACAGGACAAGCTTTCTTT. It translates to CASSLNTGQAFF. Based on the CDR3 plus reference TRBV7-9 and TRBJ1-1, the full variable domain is DTGVSQNPRHKITKRGQNVTFRCDPISEHNRLYWYRQTLGQGPEFLTYFQNEAQLEKSRLLSDRFSAERPKGSFSTLEIQRTEQGDSAMYLCASSLNTGQAFFGQGTRLTVV.

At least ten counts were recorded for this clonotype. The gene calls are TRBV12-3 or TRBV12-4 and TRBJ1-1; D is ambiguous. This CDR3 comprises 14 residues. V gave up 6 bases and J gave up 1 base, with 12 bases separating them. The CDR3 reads CASSPGGSNTEAFF. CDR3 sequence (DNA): TGTGCCAGCAGCCCAGGAGGTTCGAACACTGAAGCTTTCTTT.

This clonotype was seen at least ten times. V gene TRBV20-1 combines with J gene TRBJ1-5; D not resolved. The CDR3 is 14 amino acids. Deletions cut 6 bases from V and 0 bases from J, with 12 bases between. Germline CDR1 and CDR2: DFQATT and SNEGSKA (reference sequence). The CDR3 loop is CSAPIHDSNQPQHF. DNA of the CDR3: TGCAGTGCACCTATACACGATAGCAATCAGCCCCAGCATTTT.

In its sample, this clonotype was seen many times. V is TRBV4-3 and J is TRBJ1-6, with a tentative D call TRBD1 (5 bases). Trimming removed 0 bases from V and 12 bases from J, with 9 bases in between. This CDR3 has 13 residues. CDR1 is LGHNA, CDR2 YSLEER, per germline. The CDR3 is CASSQDQGRPLHF. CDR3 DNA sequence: TGCGCCAGCAGCCAAGATCAGGGCAGACCCCTCCACTTT.

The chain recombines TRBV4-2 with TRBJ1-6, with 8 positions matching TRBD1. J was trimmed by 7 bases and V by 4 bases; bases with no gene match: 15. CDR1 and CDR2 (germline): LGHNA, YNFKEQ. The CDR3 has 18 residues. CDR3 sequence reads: CASSRGKRVQGGNSPLHF. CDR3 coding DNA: TGTGCCAGCAGCCGGGGGAAGAGGGTACAGGGGGGAAATTCACCCCTCCACTTT.

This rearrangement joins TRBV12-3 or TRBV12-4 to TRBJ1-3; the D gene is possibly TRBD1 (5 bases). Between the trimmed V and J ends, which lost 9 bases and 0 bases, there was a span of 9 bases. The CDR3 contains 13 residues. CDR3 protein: CASQGVSGNTIYF. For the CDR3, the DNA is TGTGCCAGTCAGGGAGTCTCTGGAAACACCATATATTTT.

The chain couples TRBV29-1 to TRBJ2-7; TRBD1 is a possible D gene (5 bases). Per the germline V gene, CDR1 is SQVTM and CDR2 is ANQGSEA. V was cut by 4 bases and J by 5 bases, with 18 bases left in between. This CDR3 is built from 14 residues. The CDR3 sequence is CSVAVPGISHEQYF. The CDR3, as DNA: TGCAGCGTTGCGGTGCCAGGGATTTCGCACGAGCAGTACTTC.

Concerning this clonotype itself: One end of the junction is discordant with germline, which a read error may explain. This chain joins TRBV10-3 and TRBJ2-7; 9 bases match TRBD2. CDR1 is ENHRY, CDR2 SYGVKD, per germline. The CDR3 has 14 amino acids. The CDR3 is CASSVASGNYEQYF. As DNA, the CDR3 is TGTGCCAGCAGTGTGGCTAGCGGGAACTACGAGCAGTACTTC.

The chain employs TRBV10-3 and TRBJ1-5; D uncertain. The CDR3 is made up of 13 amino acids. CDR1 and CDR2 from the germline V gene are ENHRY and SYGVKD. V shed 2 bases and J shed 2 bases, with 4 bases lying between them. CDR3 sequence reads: CAISETGNQPQHF. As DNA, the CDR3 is TGTGCCATCAGTGAGACAGGCAATCAGCCCCAGCATTTT.

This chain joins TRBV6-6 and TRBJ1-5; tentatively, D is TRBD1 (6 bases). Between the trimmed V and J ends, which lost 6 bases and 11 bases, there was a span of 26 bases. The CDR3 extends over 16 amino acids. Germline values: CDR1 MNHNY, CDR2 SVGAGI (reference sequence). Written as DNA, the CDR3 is TGTGCCAGCAGATACCCCGAGGCGAGAGGGGGAGAGACCCAGCATTTT. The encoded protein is CASRYPEARGGETQHF.

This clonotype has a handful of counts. In DNA, the CDR3 is TGTGCCAGCAGATCACAGGGTTTCGAGCAGTACTTC. Protein: CASRSQGFEQYF. The chain has TRBV10-3 and TRBJ2-7; D may be TRBD1 (6 bases). The CDR3 has 12 amino acids. Trimming took 10 bases from V and 6 from J, leaving 16 bases between them. The germline CDR1 and CDR2 sequences are ENHRY and SYGVKD.

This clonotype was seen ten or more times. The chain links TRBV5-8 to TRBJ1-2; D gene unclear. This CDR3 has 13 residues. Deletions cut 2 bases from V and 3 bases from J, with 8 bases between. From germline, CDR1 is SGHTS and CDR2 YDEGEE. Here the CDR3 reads CASSFLTDYGYTF. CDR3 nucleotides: TGTGCCAGCAGCTTCTTAACCGACTATGGCTACACCTTC.

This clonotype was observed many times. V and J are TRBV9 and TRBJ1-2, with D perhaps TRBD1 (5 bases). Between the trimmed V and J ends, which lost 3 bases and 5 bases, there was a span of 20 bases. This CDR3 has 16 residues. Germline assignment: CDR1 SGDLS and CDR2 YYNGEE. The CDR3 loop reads CASSAGQGRRVYGYTF. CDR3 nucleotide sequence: TGTGCCAGCAGCGCCGGCCAGGGAAGACGGGTGTATGGCTACACCTTC.

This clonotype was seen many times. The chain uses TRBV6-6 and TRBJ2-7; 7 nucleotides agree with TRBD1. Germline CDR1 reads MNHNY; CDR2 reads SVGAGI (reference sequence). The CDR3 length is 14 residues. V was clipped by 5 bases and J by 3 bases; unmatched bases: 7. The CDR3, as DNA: TGTGCCAGCAGTCTCGGGACAGAACACTACGAGCAGTACTTC. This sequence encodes CASSLGTEHYEQYF.

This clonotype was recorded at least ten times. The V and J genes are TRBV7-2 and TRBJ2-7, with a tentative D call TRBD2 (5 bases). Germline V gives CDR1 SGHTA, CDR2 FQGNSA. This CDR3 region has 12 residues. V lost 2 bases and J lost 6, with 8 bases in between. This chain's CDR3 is CASSLSGIEQYF. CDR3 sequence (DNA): TGTGCCAGCAGCTTATCCGGGATCGAGCAGTACTTC. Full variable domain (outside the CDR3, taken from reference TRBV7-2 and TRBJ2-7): GAGVSQSPSNKVTEKGKDVELRCDPISGHTALYWYRQSLGQGLEFLIYFQGNSAPDKSGLPSDRFSAERTGGSVSTLTIQRTQQEDSAVYLCASSLSGIEQYFGPGTRLTVT.

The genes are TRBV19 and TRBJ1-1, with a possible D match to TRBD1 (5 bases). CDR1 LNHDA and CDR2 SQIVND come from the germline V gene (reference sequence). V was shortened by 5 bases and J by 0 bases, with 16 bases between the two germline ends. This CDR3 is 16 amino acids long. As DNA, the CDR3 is TGTGCCAGTAGTTCAAACCCCAGGGAACTGAACACTGAAGCTTTCTTT. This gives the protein CASSSNPRELNTEAFF.

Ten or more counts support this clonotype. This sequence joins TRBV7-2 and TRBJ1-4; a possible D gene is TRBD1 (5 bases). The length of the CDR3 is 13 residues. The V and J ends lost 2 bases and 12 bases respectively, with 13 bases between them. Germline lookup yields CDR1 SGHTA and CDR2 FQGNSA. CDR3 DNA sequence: TGTGCCAGCAGCTTACGGCAGGGAGGTGAACTGTTTTTT. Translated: CASSLRQGGELFF.

The CDR3 nucleotides read TGTGCCAGCAGCACCCAGGGGTCGGGGGGTTGGGGCTACACCTTC. Protein: CASSTQGSGGWGYTF. The chain recombines TRBV7-2 with TRBJ1-2, with a weak D call TRBD1 (6 bases). CDR1 and CDR2 from the germline V gene are SGHTA and FQGNSA. CDR3 length: 15 residues. V was cut by 5 bases and J by 8 bases, with 21 bases left in between.

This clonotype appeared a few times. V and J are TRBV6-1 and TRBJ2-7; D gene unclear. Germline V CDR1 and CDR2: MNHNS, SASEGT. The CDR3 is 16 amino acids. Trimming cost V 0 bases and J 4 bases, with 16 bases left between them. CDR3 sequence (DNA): TGTGCCAGCAGTGAAGCGGCCAGAGCCATCACATACGAGCAGTACTTC. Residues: CASSEAARAITYEQYF.

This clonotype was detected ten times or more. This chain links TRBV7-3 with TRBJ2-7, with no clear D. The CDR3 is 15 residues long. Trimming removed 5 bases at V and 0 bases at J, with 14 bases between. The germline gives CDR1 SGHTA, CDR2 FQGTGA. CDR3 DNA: TGTGCCAGCAGCCCCAGTGACATCGGCTCCTACGAGCAGTACTTC. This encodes CASSPSDIGSYEQYF.